The 29 T cell receptor beta chains below were found in one sample sequenced in a study of cytomegalovirus exposure and HLA in healthy donors (dated by TCRdb to about 2017). Library construction relied on the immunoSEQ multiplex PCR assay. A mixture of 60 forward primers for TCR Vbeta segments and 13 reverse primers for TCR Jbeta segments was used in the multiplex PCR. TCRdb stores this immuneACCESS table with in-frame sequences only. Part of the clones is absent; in the studies checked, under half of the shortfall reflects unresolved V genes, and no reason is known for the rest. Across this sample there are about 250,000 clones, with 80% to 90% seen only once. About 0.22% of the sample is held by the ten biggest clonotypes. Specimen: PBMCs. Source of these receptors: a girl under 10 years old in good health and CMV-seronegative.

This clone has a handful of counts. The J gene is TRBJ2-1, the V gene TRBV6-6; perhaps TRBD2 as D (5 bases). CDR3 length: 12 amino acids. The germline gives CDR1 MNHNY, CDR2 SVGAGI (reference sequence). Trimming took 5 bases from V and 9 from J, leaving 11 bases between them. DNA for the CDR3: TGTGCCAGCAGTAACTGGGCGGGTGAGCAGTTCTTC. Amino acids: CASSNWAGEQFF.

This chain joins TRBV7-6 and TRBJ1-3; no reliable D call. The CDR3 contains 17 residues. Trimming took 4 bases from V and 5 from J, leaving 21 bases between them. Germline values: CDR1 SGHVS, CDR2 FNYEAQ. CDR3 sequence (DNA): TGTGCCAGCAGCTCCTACTCTCCAGGAGGAGGAAGAAACACCATATATTTT. This sequence encodes CASSSYSPGGGRNTIYF.

The chain couples TRBV5-4 to TRBJ2-1, with D maybe TRBD2 (6 bases). Germline CDR1 and CDR2: SGHNT and YYREEE (reference sequence). CDR3 size: 18 residues. With 0 bases removed from V and 0 bases from J, the gap between germline ends came to 16 bases. CDR3 region: CASSLALLAGSSYNEQFF. CDR3 sequence (DNA): TGTGCCAGCAGCTTGGCCTTGCTCGCGGGGAGCTCCTACAATGAGCAGTTCTTC.

This clone occurred a few times. The rearrangement uses TRBV10-3 and TRBJ1-5; 7 nucleotides line up with TRBD1. The CDR3 length is 14 residues. Germline V gene lookup returns CDR1 ENHRY and CDR2 SYGVKD. With V trimmed by 2 bases and J by 2 bases, 0 bases remained unmatched. Here the CDR3 reads CAISEGQGNQPQHF. The CDR3 bases are TGTGCCATCAGTGAGGGACAGGGCAATCAGCCCCAGCATTTT.

This chain links TRBV6-6 with TRBJ1-2; D perhaps matches TRBD1 (5 bases). V lost 6 bases and J 3 bases, leaving 14 bases between the germline ends. The CDR3 totals 14 residues. Looked up from germline, CDR1 is MNHNY and CDR2 is SVGAGI (reference sequence). The CDR3 here is CASRYSQDYYGYTF. DNA for the CDR3: TGTGCCAGCAGATATTCACAGGATTACTATGGCTACACCTTC.

In DNA form, the CDR3 reads TGTGCCAGCAGCTACATTTACGAGCAGTACTTC. Translating it yields CASSYIYEQYF. The V and J genes are TRBV5-8 and TRBJ2-7; D is uncertain. The germline V gene has CDR1 SGHTS and CDR2 YDEGEE. V gave up 3 bases and J gave up 4 bases, with 5 bases separating them. This CDR3 comprises 11 residues.

The rearrangement links TRBV11-2 to TRBJ2-7, with 7 bases that match TRBD2. V shed 3 bases and J 4 bases; nucleotides not matched to a gene: 12. In germline, CDR1 is SGHAT, CDR2 FQNNGV. The CDR3 runs 16 residues. The CDR3 protein is CASSFTGGSSLYEQYF. The CDR3 DNA reads TGTGCCAGCAGCTTCACGGGGGGATCATCACTTTACGAGCAGTACTTC.

The J gene is TRBJ1-5, the V gene TRBV6-1, with no clear D. Deletions cut 3 bases from V and 3 bases from J, with 9 bases between. This CDR3 is built from 14 residues. Per germline, CDR1 MNHNS and CDR2 SASEGT. The CDR3 region has the DNA TGTGCCAGCAGTGATTCCAGGTTCAATCAGCCCCAGCATTTT. This sequence encodes CASSDSRFNQPQHF.

CDR3 sequence reads: CASSLGQFRSYNEQFF. The CDR3 nucleotides read TGCGCCAGCAGCTTGGGACAGTTCCGTTCCTACAATGAGCAGTTCTTC. The chain is built from TRBV5-1 and TRBJ2-1, with D possibly matching TRBD1 (5 bases). Germline V gene lookup returns CDR1 SGHRS and CDR2 YFSETQ. V shed 0 bases and J shed 1 base, with 11 bases lying between them. The CDR3 has 16 residues.

The chain has TRBV27 and TRBJ1-2, with 10 nucleotides matching TRBD1. This CDR3 comprises 13 residues. Losses at the gene ends were 9 bases for V and 4 bases for J; bases not matched to a gene: 5. Looked up from germline, CDR1 is MNHEY and CDR2 is SMNVEV (reference sequence). In nucleotides, the CDR3 is TGTGCCAGTGGGACAGGGGACTTCTATGGCTACACCTTC. Translating it yields CASGTGDFYGYTF.

V and J are TRBV10-3 and TRBJ2-3; D may be TRBD2 (5 bases). The CDR3 is 13 residues long. Germline values: CDR1 ENHRY, CDR2 SYGVKD. V was trimmed by 3 bases and J by 5 bases, leaving 9 bases between them. The CDR3 nucleotides are TGTGCCATCAGTGAAATAGCGATAGATACGCAGTATTTT. Translated, it gives CAISEIAIDTQYF.

This chain connects TRBV7-9 to TRBJ1-2; no definite D call. The CDR3 spans 11 residues. CDR1 and CDR2 from the germline V gene are SEHNR and FQNEAQ (reference sequence). Between the trimmed V and J ends, which lost 4 bases and 6 bases, there was a span of 6 bases. CDR3 amino acids: CASSSRDGYTF. DNA for the CDR3: TGTGCCAGCAGCTCACGGGATGGCTACACCTTC.

This sequence joins TRBV30 and TRBJ1-6; TRBD1 might be the D (6 bases). Trimming removed 0 bases at V and 10 bases at J, with 16 bases between. The CDR3 totals 15 residues. The V gene's germline CDR1 is GTSNPN and CDR2 SVGIG (reference sequence). This CDR3 reads CAWSVREGVSSPLHF. CDR3 coding DNA: TGTGCCTGGAGTGTACGAGAGGGGGTAAGCTCACCCCTCCACTTT.

The chain couples TRBV19 to TRBJ2-2; possibly TRBD1 for D (6 bases). This CDR3 region has 15 residues. V lost 6 bases and J lost 5, with 16 bases in between. The V gene's germline CDR1 is LNHDA and CDR2 SQIVND (reference sequence). CDR3 coding DNA: TGTGCCAGTAGGCTCTCCGGGACACAAACCGGGGAGCTGTTTTTT. Its translation is CASRLSGTQTGELFF.

The chain links TRBV4-1 to TRBJ1-5; D is possibly TRBD1 (5 bases). V was trimmed by 1 base and J by 7 bases, leaving 11 bases between them. The CDR3 sequence is 14 residues long. Germline V gives CDR1 MGHRA, CDR2 YSYEKL. The CDR3 bases are TGCGCCAGCAGCCAAGGGATAGGGGTACAGCCCCAGCATTTT. Protein product: CASSQGIGVQPQHF.

The V gene is TRBV4-2, the J gene TRBJ2-1, with 9 positions matching TRBD2. Germline CDR1 LGHNA, CDR2 YNFKEQ. The CDR3 totals 14 residues. The junction had 5 bases not matched to a gene; V was cut back by 7 bases and J by 4 bases. The CDR3 spells CASMVAGDYNEQFF. CDR3 nucleotides: TGTGCCAGCATGGTAGCGGGGGATTACAATGAGCAGTTCTTC.

CDR3 coding DNA: TGCGCCAGCAGCCAAGGGGCCCGCACAGATACGCAGTATTTT. The encoded protein is CASSQGARTDTQYF. The V and J genes are TRBV4-1 and TRBJ2-3, with D uncertain. Trimming left V 1 base short and J 1 base short, with 6 bases between. Germline-derived CDR1 and CDR2 are MGHRA and YSYEKL. CDR3 length equals 14 residues.

The chain employs TRBV19 and TRBJ1-5; D remains unclear. In germline, CDR1 is LNHDA, CDR2 SQIVND (reference sequence). The CDR3 extends over 16 amino acids. V was clipped by 6 bases and J by 2 bases, with 17 bases between them. The CDR3 region has the DNA TGTGCCAGTAGCACCCGACGGAATGAGGGCAATCAGCCCCAGCATTTT. Translation: CASSTRRNEGNQPQHF.

The gene calls are TRBV2 and TRBJ1-6; tentative D call: TRBD1 (6 bases). With 2 bases removed from V and 6 bases from J, the gap between germline ends came to 8 bases. The CDR3 is 14 amino acids. Germline V gene data show CDR1 as SNHLY and CDR2 as FYNNEI. In nucleotides, the CDR3 is TGTGCCAGCAGTGAAATAGGGGGTAATTCACCCCTCCACTTT. It yields the protein CASSEIGGNSPLHF.

The rearrangement links TRBV6-5 to TRBJ1-2; D gene unclear. This CDR3 comprises 13 residues. CDR1 MNHEY and CDR2 SVGAGI come from the germline V gene. Trimming stripped 0 bases from V and 8 bases from J, with 10 bases between. The CDR3 DNA reads TGTGCCAGCAGTTACTCGTCCATTTCCGGCTACACCTTC. This codes for CASSYSSISGYTF.

The chain links TRBV5-4 to TRBJ1-2, with 8 bases matching TRBD1. The CDR3 runs to 15 residues. V lost 5 bases, J lost 4 bases, and 10 bases stayed unmatched. CDR1 and CDR2 from the germline V gene are SGHNT and YYREEE (reference sequence). The CDR3 DNA reads TGTGCCAGCAGTCCCACAGGGGGAGGGTTCTATGGCTACACCTTC. It specifies CASSPTGGGFYGYTF.

The chain joins TRBV7-6 to TRBJ2-1, with TRBD2 matching over 10 bases. Trimming took 1 base from V and 2 from J; bases not matched to a gene: 2. Per germline, CDR1 SGHVS and CDR2 FNYEAQ. CDR3 length equals 16 residues. Here the CDR3 reads CASSLGGLATYNEQFF. CDR3 bases: TGTGCCAGCAGCTTAGGGGGACTAGCGACCTACAATGAGCAGTTCTTC.

Points on this clone: The sample has other DNA sequences that encode this CDR3 too. CDR3 in amino acids: CASSPRDRGYEQYF. The CDR3 bases are TGTGCCAGCAGCCCCCGGGACAGGGGCTACGAGCAGTACTTC. The chain carries TRBV9 and TRBJ2-7, with 10 bases lining up with TRBD1. Germline V CDR1 and CDR2: SGDLS, YYNGEE. V shed 4 bases, J shed 3 bases, and the junction held 4 bases outside the gene matches. This CDR3 spans 14 amino acids.

This clone has more than one count but fewer than ten. J is TRBJ1-1 and V is TRBV10-2; a weak D match, TRBD1 (6 bases). In germline, CDR1 is WSHSY, CDR2 SAAADI. Trimming took 3 bases from V and 1 from J, leaving 6 bases between them. This CDR3 is built from 13 residues. In DNA, the CDR3 is TGCGCCAGCAGTGAACAGGGGAACACTGAAGCTTTCTTT. Its translation: CASSEQGNTEAFF.

The chain carries TRBV7-2 and TRBJ1-1; the D gene is possibly TRBD1 (5 bases). V was clipped by 0 bases and J by 4 bases, with 15 bases between them. This CDR3 region has 16 residues. Germline CDR1 and CDR2: SGHTA and FQGNSA. CDR3 sequence (DNA): TGTGCCAGCAGCTTAGCCCCGGGCCAGGGATCCACTGAAGCTTTCTTT. Amino acids: CASSLAPGQGSTEAFF.

The chain employs TRBV19 and TRBJ1-5, with 11 bases that match TRBD1. J was trimmed by 2 bases and V by 1 base; bases with no gene match: 7. Germline CDR1 and CDR2: LNHDA and SQIVND (reference sequence). The CDR3 has 18 residues. DNA of the CDR3: TGTGCCAGTAGTATAGGGGACAGGGGGGGCAGAGGCAATCAGCCCCAGCATTTT. Protein product: CASSIGDRGGRGNQPQHF.

V is TRBV12-1 and J is TRBJ1-2; the D segment call TRBD1 is taken from the table without a DNA check. TRBV12-1 is listed as a pseudogene. This CDR3 has 15 amino acids. For the CDR3, the DNA is TGTGCCAGCAGCCTCAACAGGGGAGAGAGCTATGGCTACACCTTC. This encodes CASSLNRGESYGYTF.

The rearrangement uses TRBV6-1 and TRBJ1-5; D gene unclear. Germline V gene data show CDR1 as MNHNS and CDR2 as SASEGT. The CDR3 totals 13 residues. Trimming stripped 7 bases from V and 1 base from J, with 8 bases between. CDR3 region: CASTRQSNQPQHF. The CDR3 coding sequence is TGTGCCAGCACTCGACAAAGCAATCAGCCCCAGCATTTT.

The chain has TRBV6-5 and TRBJ2-7, with D perhaps matching TRBD2 (6 bases). The CDR3 sequence is 14 residues long. Germline assignment: CDR1 MNHEY and CDR2 SVGAGI. The V end lost 0 bases, the J end lost 7 bases, and 13 bases lay between the germline ends. The CDR3 DNA reads TGTGCCAGCAGTTACTCTCGGGACTCGGGAGAGCAGTACTTC. This translates into CASSYSRDSGEQYF.